This T cell receptor (beta chain) is drawn from a study of blood T cell repertoires in COVID-19. Study-level information: The United States, Italy and Spain supplied acute and convalescent COVID-19 samples. The cDNA or gDNA used as material had been derived from T cells, B-cell-depleted T cells, or PBMCs.

As processed by the authors: Estimated nucleated cell counts came from reference gene primer amplification. Sequenced by immunoSEQ multiplex PCR; TCRdb stores in-frame clones only, minus some. Clonal size and the V and J genes are those of that table, whereas D and trimming came from the DNA. The sample consists of some 110,000 clones, 82% of them appearing once. From germline, CDR1 is SGHDT and CDR2 YYEEEE. J lost 7 bases, V lost 4 bases, and 7 bases had no gene match. This CDR3 contains 14 residues. This clonotype originated in a man in his sixties or seventies with acute or convalescent COVID-19. The sequenced sample was peripheral blood. This sequence joins TRBV5-6 and TRBJ2-1; TRBD1 agrees at 8 bases. The CDR3 here is CASSPPGTGNEQFF. Here the CDR3 DNA reads TGTGCCAGCAGCCCCCCCGGGACAGGTAATGAGCAGTTCTTC.